This entry lists 17 T cell receptor beta chains sequenced from one sample in a study of CD8+CD57+ T cells in acquired aplastic anemia. Researchers used genomic DNA as the template to profile TCR beta VDJ and CDR3. MiXCR, run by TCRdb on the reads, gives a single entry per CDR3 protein. The data show more than 150,000 distinct CDR3 sequences, with roughly half seen just once and under 3.5% held by the top ten. Sequenced: sorted CD4+, CD8+, or CD8+CD57+ T cells (not recorded which) from PBMCs. The origin of the receptors is a human donor in good health.

The V and J genes are TRBV15 and TRBJ2-1, with D tentatively TRBD1 (5 bases). The V gene's germline CDR1 is LNHNV and CDR2 YYDKDF (reference sequence). The CDR3 has 14 amino acids. With 3 bases removed from V and 6 bases from J, the gap between germline ends came to 12 bases. CDR3 amino acids: CATSSWGRGNEQFF. The CDR3 DNA is TGTGCCACCAGCAGTTGGGGAAGGGGCAATGAGCAGTTCTTC.

This clonotype was recorded a few times. This chain links TRBV2 with TRBJ1-2; TRBD1 matches 7 bases. This CDR3 spans 14 amino acids. From germline, CDR1 is SNHLY and CDR2 FYNNEI. Losses at the gene ends were 6 bases for V and 1 base for J; bases not matched to a gene: 5. The CDR3 bases are TGTGCCAGCAGCCCGACAGGGAATAACTATGGCTACACCTTC. Residues: CASSPTGNNYGYTF. The variable domain in full, with the rest retrieved from reference TRBV2 and TRBJ1-2, is EPEVTQTPSHQVTQMGQEVILRCVPISNHLYFYWYRQILGQKVEFLVSFYNNEISEKSEIFDDQFSVERPDGSNFTLKIRSTKLEDSAMYFCASSPTGNNYGYTFGSGTRLTVV.

V is TRBV7-3 and J is TRBJ2-2; the D gene is possibly TRBD2 (5 bases). Trimming took 3 bases from V and 4 from J, leaving 6 bases between them. The germline gives CDR1 SGHTA, CDR2 FQGTGA. The length of the CDR3 is 13 residues. The CDR3 protein is CASSFSGTGELFF. The CDR3 DNA reads TGTGCCAGCAGCTTCAGCGGCACCGGGGAGCTGTTTTTT.

The J gene is TRBJ1-2, the V gene TRBV7-8; D is unclear. The CDR3 sequence is 13 residues long. Trimming stripped 5 bases from V and 4 bases from J, with 11 bases between. Germline-derived CDR1 and CDR2 are SGHVS and FQNEAQ. Here the CDR3 reads CASSESGGYGYTF. CDR3 sequence (DNA): TGTGCCAGCAGCGAGTCAGGCGGCTATGGCTACACCTTC.

In DNA form, the CDR3 reads TGCGCCAGCAGGACTAGCGGGGGGACCACAGATACGCAGTATTTT. This translates into CASRTSGGTTDTQYF. V is TRBV10-2 and J is TRBJ2-3, with 13 bases fitting TRBD2. The germline CDR1 and CDR2 sequences are WSHSY and SAAADI. The CDR3 is made up of 15 amino acids. J was trimmed by 2 bases and V by 6 bases; bases with no gene match: 2.

This clonotype was counted once. The chain couples TRBV20-1 to TRBJ2-5, with 16 bases lining up with TRBD2. The J call may be incorrect, as the DNA end agrees better with TRBJ2-1. The CDR3 covers 15 residues. The germline V gene has CDR1 DFQATT and CDR2 SNEGSKA (reference sequence). The CDR3 protein is CSVPGLAGGRNEQFF. CDR3 in DNA: TGCAGTGTGCCGGGACTAGCGGGAGGGAGAAATGAGCAGTTCTTC.

This clonotype was counted at least ten times. The genes are TRBV10-3 and TRBJ2-3; D unresolved. The V end lost 0 bases, the J end lost 2 bases, and 12 bases lay between the germline ends. The CDR3 has 16 residues. Per the germline V gene, CDR1 is ENHRY and CDR2 is SYGVKD. As DNA, the CDR3 is TGTGCCATCAGTGAGTCGCGAGCTGTATTCACAGATACGCAGTATTTT. Its translation is CAISESRAVFTDTQYF.

The chain links TRBV14 to TRBJ2-6, with a tentative D call TRBD1 (5 bases). The CDR3 extends over 16 amino acids. Germline CDR1 SGHDN, CDR2 FVKESK. Trimming took off 3 bases at V and 0 bases at J, with 9 bases between the two ends. In DNA, the CDR3 is TGTGCCAGCAGCCAGGGGCTCCTCTCTGGGGCCAACGTCCTGACTTTC. It codes for CASSQGLLSGANVLTF.

This chain links TRBV19 with TRBJ1-6, with D possibly being TRBD1 (6 bases). With 11 bases removed from V and 6 bases from J, the gap between germline ends came to 20 bases. The CDR3 has 15 amino acids. Germline values: CDR1 LNHDA, CDR2 SQIVND (reference sequence). CDR3 loop: CASRGQIHGNSPLHF. Written as DNA, the CDR3 is TGTGCCTCCCGCGGACAGATCCATGGTAATTCACCCCTCCACTTT.

Many counts were recorded for this clonotype. This chain connects TRBV11-1 to TRBJ2-5; D might be TRBD1 (5 bases). There are 15 residues in the CDR3. Germline CDR1 reads SGHAT; CDR2 reads FQDESV (reference sequence). V was cut by 3 bases and J by 0 bases, with 11 bases left in between. The CDR3 coding sequence is TGTGCCAGCAGCTTTGGTCGGACATACCAAGAGACCCAGTACTTC. The encoded protein is CASSFGRTYQETQYF.

The chain carries TRBV7-7 and TRBJ2-2; D gene unclear. Germline lookup yields CDR1 SSHAT and CDR2 FNYEAQ (reference sequence). V lost 7 bases, J lost 2 bases, and 14 bases lay in between. The length of the CDR3 is 15 residues. The CDR3 region has the DNA TGTGCCAGCACCACAAAGGCCTCTAACACCGGGGAGCTGTTTTTT. Its translation: CASTTKASNTGELFF.

This rearrangement joins TRBV15 to TRBJ1-6; D perhaps matches TRBD1 (5 bases). This CDR3 region has 12 residues. The germline V and J ends were trimmed by 8 bases and 11 bases, with 13 bases remaining between them. The germline gives CDR1 LNHNV, CDR2 YYDKDF (reference sequence). The CDR3 loop reads CATRGGEAPLHF. The CDR3 region has the DNA TGTGCCACCCGGGGAGGGGAAGCACCCCTCCACTTT.

Comments on this clonotype: It may be a read error: a sequence one base away is much more abundant. The rearrangement uses TRBV12-3 or TRBV12-4 and TRBJ1-2, with a weak D call TRBD1 (6 bases). CDR3 length: 13 residues. In nucleotides, the CDR3 is TGTGCCAGCAGTTTAAAGGACAGCTATGGCTACGCCTTC. Its translation: CASSLKDSYGYAF.

The DNA of the CDR3 is TGCAGTGCTAGAAATAACAGTGGAACAGATACGCAGTATTTT. It yields the protein CSARNNSGTDTQYF. This sequence joins TRBV20-1 and TRBJ2-3; no clear D gene. The germline V and J ends were trimmed by 2 bases and 3 bases, with 12 bases remaining between them. This CDR3 is built from 14 residues. Germline V gene data show CDR1 as DFQATT and CDR2 as SNEGSKA (reference sequence).

This sequence joins TRBV29-1 and TRBJ2-7, with D perhaps TRBD1 or TRBD2 (5 bases each). Trimming pared 4 bases from V and 5 bases from J, leaving 9 bases between. CDR1 is SQVTM, CDR2 ANQGSEA, per germline. The CDR3 consists of 11 residues. CDR3 DNA sequence: TGCAGCGTTGGAGGGGCTGACGAGCAGTACTTC. Protein: CSVGGADEQYF.

The chain combines TRBV7-2 with TRBJ2-7, with TRBD2 as a possible D gene (6 bases). V shed 0 bases and J shed 4 bases, with 7 bases lying between them. This CDR3 contains 13 residues. Germline assignment: CDR1 SGHTA and CDR2 FQGNSA. CDR3 region: CASSLATSYEQYF. CDR3 DNA sequence: TGTGCCAGCAGCTTAGCGACTAGTTACGAGCAGTACTTC.

The sample holds a few counts of this clonotype. The V gene is TRBV6-2 or TRBV6-3, the J gene TRBJ2-5; D is unresolved. The CDR3 length is 14 residues. Between the trimmed V and J ends, which lost 7 bases and 5 bases, there was a span of 17 bases. Per germline, CDR1 MNHEY and CDR2 SVGEGT. The CDR3 here is CASTQPGPRETQYF. The CDR3 DNA follows: TGTGCCAGCACCCAACCCGGACCGAGGGAGACCCAGTACTTC.